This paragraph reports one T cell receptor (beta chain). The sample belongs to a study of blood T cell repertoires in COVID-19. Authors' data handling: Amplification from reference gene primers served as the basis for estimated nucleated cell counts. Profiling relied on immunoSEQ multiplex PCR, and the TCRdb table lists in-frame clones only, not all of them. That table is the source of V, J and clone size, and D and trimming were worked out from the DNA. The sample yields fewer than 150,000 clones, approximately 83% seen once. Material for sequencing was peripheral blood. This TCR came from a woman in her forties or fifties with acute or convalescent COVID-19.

The CDR3 coding sequence is TGTGCCAGCACCGCAGGGCATAATTCACCCCTCCACTTT. This gives the protein CASTAGHNSPLHF. This rearrangement joins TRBV12-3 or TRBV12-4 to TRBJ1-6, with TRBD1 as a possible D gene (5 bases). V lost 7 bases, J lost 5 bases, and 9 bases lay in between. The CDR3 extends over 13 amino acids.